The next 26 T cell receptor beta chains were all read from a single sample in a study of blood T cell repertoires in COVID-19. Clones were sequenced by immunoSEQ multiplex PCR, and TCRdb holds only the in-frame ones, with some missing. Of roughly 190,000 clones listed, more than 70% are singletons. Input material: peripheral blood. The source of these receptors is a woman aged 55-69 years with acute or convalescent COVID-19.

The V and J genes are TRBV5-5 and TRBJ2-7; TRBD1 might be the D (6 bases). With 4 bases removed from V and 0 bases from J, the gap between germline ends came to 11 bases. The CDR3 loop spans 14 amino acids. The germline V gene has CDR1 SGHKS and CDR2 YYEKEE (reference sequence). Written as DNA, the CDR3 is TGTGCCAGCAGCCGGGACACAACCTCCTACGAGCAGTACTTC. Translated: CASSRDTTSYEQYF.

This chain uses TRBV19 with TRBJ1-5; D possibly corresponds to TRBD1 (6 bases). The germline gives CDR1 LNHDA, CDR2 SQIVND (reference sequence). Deletions cut 8 bases from V and 3 bases from J, with 17 bases between. This CDR3 region has 15 residues. The CDR3 sequence is CASSSGGSPNQPQHF. The CDR3 nucleotides are TGTGCCAGTTCCTCGGGGGGCAGCCCCAATCAGCCCCAGCATTTT.

The genes are TRBV23-1 and TRBJ2-5; TRBD2 matches at 7 bases. TRBV23-1 is known as an ORF, though its function is uncertain. The CDR3 loop spans 14 amino acids. V trimming: 1 base; J trimming: 5 bases; junction bases outside the gene matches: 4. Written as DNA, the CDR3 is TGCGCCAGCAGTCAATGGGCGGGGGTGGAGACCCAGTACTTC. Protein: CASSQWAGVETQYF.

The rearrangement uses TRBV27 and TRBJ1-1; TRBD1 aligns across 7 bases. Germline CDR1 MNHEY, CDR2 SMNVEV (reference sequence). The ends lost 4 bases at V and 3 bases at J; junction bases unmatched: 5. This CDR3 spans 14 amino acids. The CDR3 bases are TGTGCCAGCAGTTCCCGGGACAGTTACACTGAAGCTTTCTTT. Amino acids: CASSSRDSYTEAFF.

The chain joins TRBV19 to TRBJ1-2; 8 positions match TRBD1. The germline CDR1 and CDR2 sequences are LNHDA and SQIVND (reference sequence). The CDR3 is made up of 16 amino acids. Trimming cost V 5 bases and J 3 bases; bases outside gene matches: 11. This chain's CDR3 is CASSLGQAPVDYGYTF. CDR3 sequence (DNA): TGTGCCAGTAGTCTGGGACAGGCACCCGTAGACTATGGCTACACCTTC. Supplemented by reference TRBV19 and TRBJ1-2, the full variable domain reads DGGITQSPKYLFRKEGQNVTLSCEQNLNHDAMYWYRQDPGQGLRLIYYSQIVNDFQKGDIAEGYSVSREKKESFPLTVTSAQKNPTAFYLCASSLGQAPVDYGYTFGSGTRLTVV.

The chain uses TRBV7-3 and TRBJ1-6; D unresolved. The germline CDR1 and CDR2 sequences are SGHTA and FQGTGA. The CDR3 spans 14 residues. Trimming left V 2 bases short and J 10 bases short, with 12 bases between. The CDR3 region is CASSLGSGNSPLHF. Here the CDR3 DNA reads TGTGCCAGCAGCTTAGGATCGGGGAACTCACCCCTCCACTTT.

The V gene is TRBV5-1, the J gene TRBJ1-1; D unresolved. The CDR3 extends over 14 amino acids. The V end lost 2 bases, the J end lost 2 bases, and 10 bases lay between the germline ends. CDR1 and CDR2 (germline): SGHRS, YFSETQ. CDR3 sequence reads: CASSFAGSNTEAFF. The CDR3 DNA sequence: TGCGCCAGCAGCTTCGCGGGGTCCAACACTGAAGCTTTCTTT.

The chain carries TRBV28 and TRBJ1-1; D unresolved. The germline V and J ends were trimmed by 1 base and 0 bases, with 6 bases remaining between them. Germline loops: CDR1 MDHEN, CDR2 SYDVKM. The CDR3 is 14 amino acids. The CDR3: CASSLSGVNTEAFF. CDR3 bases: TGTGCCAGCAGTTTATCCGGGGTGAACACTGAAGCTTTCTTT.

This chain links TRBV20-1 with TRBJ2-5, with TRBD2 as a possible D gene (6 bases). The CDR3 length is 11 residues. V was pared by 3 bases and J by 7 bases, with 9 bases between. The V gene's germline CDR1 is DFQATT and CDR2 SNEGSKA (reference sequence). Here the CDR3 reads CSARIGGTQYF. In nucleotides, the CDR3 is TGCAGTGCTAGGATCGGGGGGACCCAGTACTTC.

This sequence joins TRBV18 and TRBJ2-6, with 12 bases identical to TRBD2. The germline gives CDR1 KGHSH, CDR2 LQKENI. The CDR3 covers 19 residues. Trimming at V came to 6 bases and at J to 4 bases, leaving 13 bases not matched to a gene. In DNA form, the CDR3 reads TGTGCCAGCTCCTACTCTAGCGGGAGGGCCCCCCCCGGGGCCAACGTCCTGACTTTC. This translates into CASSYSSGRAPPGANVLTF.

J is TRBJ2-1 and V is TRBV4-1; 8 bases align to TRBD2. Trimming removed 2 bases from V and 2 bases from J; junction bases left unmatched: 8. Germline loops: CDR1 MGHRA, CDR2 YSYEKL. This CDR3 has 17 amino acids. The CDR3 DNA reads as TGCGCCAGCAGCCAATCGATTTCCGGGAGGGCCTACAATGAGCAGTTCTTC. Its translation is CASSQSISGRAYNEQFF.

Only a few counts were recorded for this clone. V is TRBV2 and J is TRBJ1-4, with 9 bases lining up with TRBD1. CDR1 is SNHLY, CDR2 FYNNEI, per germline. J lost 8 bases, V lost 2 bases, and 9 bases had no gene match. The CDR3 runs 16 residues. The CDR3 is CASSEPKDRGGEKLFF. In DNA form, the CDR3 reads TGTGCCAGCAGTGAACCTAAAGACAGGGGGGGAGAAAAACTGTTTTTT.

This clone showed up just a few times. The chain joins TRBV5-1 to TRBJ2-1, with 11 bases fitting TRBD2. J gave up 5 bases and V 4 bases, and 5 bases lay outside the gene matches. The V gene's germline CDR1 is SGHRS and CDR2 YFSETQ. The CDR3 consists of 15 residues. CDR3 amino acids: CASSPSGRSNNEQFF. CDR3 nucleotides: TGCGCCAGCAGCCCTAGCGGGAGGAGCAACAATGAGCAGTTCTTC. The complete variable domain, with remaining parts taken from reference TRBV5-1 and TRBJ2-1, reads KAGVTQTPRYLIKTRGQQVTLSCSPISGHRSVSWYQQTPGQGLQFLFEYFSETQRNKGNFPGRFSGRQFSNSRSEMNVSTLELGDSALYLCASSPSGRSNNEQFFGPGTRLTVL.

CDR3 coding DNA: TGTGCCAGCAGCTTGCCCGAGGGGGCGGAGCTATATGGCTACACCTTC. Amino acid sequence: CASSLPEGAELYGYTF. V is TRBV5-6 and J is TRBJ1-2; TRBD1 matches at 7 bases. The CDR3 is 16 amino acids. V trimming: 1 base; J trimming: 5 bases; junction bases outside the gene matches: 11. CDR1 is SGHDT and CDR2 is YYEEEE in the germline V gene.

This clone has more than one count but fewer than ten. V gene TRBV6-6 combines with J gene TRBJ2-1, with 8 positions matching TRBD2. Per the germline V gene, CDR1 is MNHNY and CDR2 is SVGAGI (reference sequence). The CDR3 spans 18 residues. V lost 5 bases and J lost 5; bases outside the gene matches: 17. In DNA, the CDR3 is TGTGCCAGCAGTCCACTCACTAGCGGTGGCCCCACCCACAATGAGCAGTTCTTC. This encodes CASSPLTSGGPTHNEQFF.

The chain joins TRBV23-1 to TRBJ2-1, with TRBD1 as a possible D gene (7 bases). Being an ORF, TRBV23-1 has a function that is uncertain. The CDR3 extends over 15 amino acids. The V end lost 8 bases, the J end lost 0 bases, and 14 bases lay between the germline ends. The CDR3 DNA follows: TGCGCCAGCGGAGGGACAGCCTCCTCCTACAATGAGCAGTTCTTC. Protein sequence: CASGGTASSYNEQFF.

The chain employs TRBV18 and TRBJ1-3; tentatively, D is TRBD1 (6 bases). The CDR3 spans 17 residues. V gave up 5 bases and J gave up 0 bases, with 17 bases separating them. From germline, CDR1 is KGHSH and CDR2 LQKENI. The DNA for the CDR3 is TGTGCCAGCTCATTACAGACAGGAGTGAGCTCTGGAAACACCATATATTTT. Its protein product is CASSLQTGVSSGNTIYF. Full variable domain (outside the CDR3, taken from reference TRBV18 and TRBJ1-3): NAGVMQNPRHLVRRRGQEARLRCSPMKGHSHVYWYRQLPEEGLKFMVYLQKENIIDESGMPKERFSAEFPKEGPSILRIQQVVRGDSAAYFCASSLQTGVSSGNTIYFGEGSWLTVV.

This clone has only a few counts. This chain's CDR3 is CASSAAGDSPLHF. CDR3 in DNA: TGTGCCAGCAGTGCAGCAGGGGACTCACCCCTCCACTTT. The chain employs TRBV12-3 or TRBV12-4 and TRBJ1-6; D perhaps matches TRBD1 (6 bases). Deletions cut 5 bases from V and 10 bases from J, with 12 bases between. This CDR3 has 13 residues.

The rearrangement links TRBV28 to TRBJ2-5; 7 bases match TRBD2. Per germline, CDR1 MDHEN and CDR2 SYDVKM. The CDR3 extends over 14 amino acids. The J segment lost 5 bases and the V segment lost 8 bases, leaving 11 bases of the junction unmatched. Here the CDR3 reads CASALGGRTETQYF. The CDR3 region has the DNA TGTGCCAGCGCCCTGGGGGGGAGAACGGAGACCCAGTACTTC.

The chain has TRBV7-2 and TRBJ1-1, with TRBD1 as a possible D gene (5 bases). The V and J ends lost 8 bases and 1 base respectively, with 17 bases between them. Germline loops: CDR1 SGHTA, CDR2 FQGNSA. This CDR3 is built from 15 residues. This CDR3 is CASRPQGLRNTEAFF. The CDR3 DNA is TGTGCCAGCCGACCGCAGGGTTTGCGGAACACTGAAGCTTTCTTT.

The chain employs TRBV7-6 and TRBJ2-7; TRBD1 matches at 10 bases. The CDR3 spans 15 residues. V gave up 6 bases and J gave up 6 bases; unmatched junction bases: 11. CDR1 SGHVS and CDR2 FNYEAQ come from the germline V gene. The CDR3 coding sequence is TGTGCCAGCAGTAATACCGGGACAGGGGACCGCGAGCAGTACTTC. Protein: CASSNTGTGDREQYF.

Written as DNA, the CDR3 is TGTGCCAGCAGCCAAGTCGGCGGGTACCAAGAGACCCAGTACTTC. It specifies CASSQVGGYQETQYF. This rearrangement joins TRBV14 to TRBJ2-5; D might be TRBD2 (5 bases). V was shortened by 1 base and J by 0 bases, with 9 bases between the two germline ends. CDR3 size: 15 residues. Germline V lookup: CDR1 SGHDN, CDR2 FVKESK.

The V gene is TRBV3-1 (or the pseudogene TRBV3-2), the J gene TRBJ2-7; no clear D. V was pared by 1 base and J by 2 bases, with 12 bases between. The CDR3 is made up of 15 amino acids. The germline V gene has CDR1 LGHDT and CDR2 YNNKEL (reference sequence). In nucleotides, the CDR3 is TGTGCCAGCAGCCAAGGGGCAGGTAAGACCTACGAGCAGTACTTC. Amino acid sequence: CASSQGAGKTYEQYF.

The J gene is TRBJ1-2, the V gene TRBV6-2 or TRBV6-3, with TRBD1 as a possible D gene (5 bases). This CDR3 contains 12 residues. V was clipped by 3 bases and J by 8 bases, with 10 bases between them. Looked up from germline, CDR1 is MNHEY and CDR2 is SVGEGT. This CDR3 reads CASSYTGYGYTF. CDR3 nucleotide sequence: TGTGCCAGCAGTTATACAGGATACGGCTACACCTTC.

The chain employs TRBV25-1 and TRBJ1-2; TRBD1 is a possible D gene (6 bases). The CDR3 extends over 15 amino acids. CDR1 and CDR2 (germline): MGHDK, SYGVNS. V was shortened by 2 bases and J by 8 bases, with 18 bases between the two germline ends. CDR3 in DNA: TGTGCCAGCAGTGAAGGGTCAGGGGCAGTAGACGGCTACACCTTC. Translated, it gives CASSEGSGAVDGYTF.

The chain joins TRBV28 to TRBJ1-3; 10 bases line up with TRBD1. Germline V gene data show CDR1 as MDHEN and CDR2 as SYDVKM. The CDR3 spans 14 residues. Losses at the gene ends were 4 bases for V and 6 bases for J; bases not matched to a gene: 3. The DNA for the CDR3 is TGTGCCAGCAGTTCGACAGGGGGCGAAAACACCATATATTTT. The encoded protein is CASSSTGGENTIYF. Full variable domain (remainder filled in from reference TRBV28 and TRBJ1-3): DVKVTQSSRYLVKRTGEKVFLECVQDMDHENMFWYRQDPGLGLRLIYFSYDVKMKEKGDIPEGYSVSREKKERFSLILESASTNQTSMYLCASSSTGGENTIYFGEGSWLTVV.